The 19 T cell receptor beta chains given below trace back to one sample, sequenced in a study of Graves' ophthalmopathy and Graves' hyperthyroidism. Amplification of TCR beta CDR3 regions used RNA transcripts. HTBI-primed first-round RT-PCR preceded second-round multiplex PCR. TCRdb analysed the multiplex PCR reads with MiXCR anew, one entry per CDR3 protein. The sample shows roughly 350,000 distinct CDR3 sequences, about 15% of them seen only once. Source material: peripheral blood. These receptors were collected from an adult woman with stable Graves' hyperthyroidism.

Points on this clonotype: A much larger clone is a single base away; this may be a read error. The chain uses TRBV19 and TRBJ1-1, with 9 nucleotides matching TRBD1. CDR1 is LNHDA, CDR2 SQIVND, per germline (reference sequence). The CDR3 spans 15 residues. Losses at the gene ends were 5 bases for V and 6 bases for J; bases not matched to a gene: 10. The CDR3 spells CASSLLDRGYSEAFF. CDR3 nucleotides: TGTGCCAGTAGTCTACTGGACAGGGGATACTCTGAAGCTTTCTTT.

This clonotype has a count of ten or more. This chain joins TRBV5-1 and TRBJ2-5; TRBD2 matches 13 bases. CDR1 is SGHRS and CDR2 is YFSETQ in the germline V gene. V trimming: 0 bases; J trimming: 1 base; junction bases outside the gene matches: 3. The CDR3 sequence is 17 residues long. The CDR3 nucleotides read TGCGCCAGCAGCTTGGGACTAGCGGGAGGTACCCAAGAGACCCAGTACTTC. Its protein product is CASSLGLAGGTQETQYF.

This clonotype was seen ten or more times. The V and J genes are TRBV9 and TRBJ2-7, with 7 bases lining up with TRBD1. Germline-derived CDR1 and CDR2 are SGDLS and YYNGEE. This CDR3 comprises 13 residues. V was pared by 2 bases and J by 5 bases, with 4 bases of the junction left unmatched. DNA of the CDR3: TGTGCCAGCAGCGTCTCAGGGACAGACGAGCAGTACTTC. It encodes CASSVSGTDEQYF.

This clonotype showed up just a few times. This may be a read error: a much more frequent sequence differs by one nucleotide. The chain employs TRBV28 and TRBJ2-5; tentative D call: TRBD2 (5 bases). The germline V gene has CDR1 MDHEN and CDR2 SYDVKM. This CDR3 comprises 13 residues. The CDR3 DNA is TGTGCCAACAGTTTACCCGGGATAGAGACCCAGTACTTC. It translates to CANSLPGIETQYF.

This chain links TRBV11-1 with TRBJ2-7; D may match TRBD1 or TRBD2 (5 bases each). V shed 2 bases and J shed 4 bases, with 21 bases lying between them. The CDR3 is 17 residues long. Per germline, CDR1 SGHAT and CDR2 FQDESV (reference sequence). This CDR3 reads CASSLLGTHARHYEQYF. The CDR3 DNA reads as TGTGCCAGCAGCTTATTAGGGACCCACGCTCGCCATTACGAGCAGTACTTC.

The rearrangement joins TRBV5-1 to TRBJ2-2, with D uncertain. The CDR3 length is 15 residues. Germline CDR1 is SGHRS and CDR2 is YFSETQ. Trimming stripped 2 bases from V and 1 base from J, with 9 bases between. Written as DNA, the CDR3 is TGCGCCAGCAGCTTTAACTCAGGGAACACCGGGGAGCTGTTTTTT. Translation gives CASSFNSGNTGELFF.

In its sample, this clonotype was seen many times. The chain recombines TRBV9 with TRBJ2-5; 9 bases map to TRBD1. There are 15 residues in the CDR3. Germline CDR1 is SGDLS and CDR2 is YYNGEE. J was trimmed by 5 bases and V by 4 bases; bases with no gene match: 9. CDR3 sequence: CASSQRGQGGETQYF. The CDR3 DNA follows: TGTGCCAGCAGCCAACGGGGACAGGGAGGCGAGACCCAGTACTTC.

This clonotype was seen ten or more times. The V gene is TRBV28, the J gene TRBJ1-5; D gene unclear. V was clipped by 6 bases and J by 1 base, with 13 bases between them. The CDR3 contains 15 residues. In germline, CDR1 is MDHEN, CDR2 SYDVKM. The CDR3 protein is CASSSKGFSNQPQHF. The CDR3 DNA reads as TGTGCCAGCAGCTCCAAAGGGTTCAGCAATCAGCCCCAGCATTTT.

Ten or more counts support this clonotype. The CDR3 sequence is CAGGGTSGSYEQYF. The CDR3 nucleotides are TGCGCCGGAGGGGGGACTAGCGGATCCTACGAGCAGTACTTC. The chain has TRBV10-2 and TRBJ2-7; 11 bases line up with TRBD2. Trimming at V came to 11 bases and at J to 1 base, leaving 7 bases not matched to a gene. In germline, CDR1 is WSHSY, CDR2 SAAADI. This CDR3 contains 14 residues.

V gene TRBV5-4 combines with J gene TRBJ2-7; TRBD2 aligns across 8 bases. This CDR3 comprises 13 residues. The germline V gene encodes CDR1 SGHNT and CDR2 YYREEE (reference sequence). J was trimmed by 3 bases and V by 3 bases; bases with no gene match: 2. CDR3 region: CASSWGLDYEQYF. In nucleotides, the CDR3 is TGTGCCAGCAGCTGGGGACTAGACTACGAGCAGTACTTC.

This clonotype was counted only a few times. J is TRBJ2-2 and V is TRBV12-3 or TRBV12-4, with a tentative D call TRBD1 (7 bases). V gave up 5 bases and J gave up 4 bases, with 11 bases separating them. The CDR3 loop spans 14 amino acids. DNA of the CDR3: TGTGCCAGCAGTGCGGGACAGCTCACCGGGGAGCTGTTTTTT. The encoded protein is CASSAGQLTGELFF.

V is TRBV12-3 or TRBV12-4 and J is TRBJ1-1; no clear D. The CDR3 is 14 amino acids. Trimming stripped 2 bases from V and 4 bases from J, with 11 bases between. CDR3 protein: CASSLRESGTEAFF. CDR3 nucleotide sequence: TGTGCCAGCAGTTTAAGGGAGTCAGGCACTGAAGCTTTCTTT.

This clonotype was seen many times. The rearrangement links TRBV6-1 to TRBJ2-7, with 7 bases identical to TRBD1. This CDR3 has 16 amino acids. V shed 6 bases, J shed 1 base, and the junction held 12 bases outside the gene matches. From germline, CDR1 is MNHNS and CDR2 SASEGT. CDR3 amino acids: CASSLWVGTVSYEQYF. The CDR3 coding sequence is TGTGCCAGCAGCCTATGGGTGGGGACAGTTTCCTACGAGCAGTACTTC.

This clonotype was counted a few times. The chain has TRBV14 and TRBJ2-7; no clear D gene. Germline V gene data show CDR1 as SGHDN and CDR2 as FVKESK. V was pared by 4 bases and J by 1 base, with 8 bases between. This CDR3 region has 13 residues. The DNA of the CDR3 is TGTGCCAGCAGCCTCTTGAGGTCCTACGAGCAGTACTTC. Translated, it gives CASSLLRSYEQYF.

This clonotype was picked up many times. CDR3 loop: CASRLWGDWGYTF. CDR3 bases: TGTGCCAGCAGGCTTTGGGGGGATTGGGGCTACACCTTC. The chain links TRBV12-3 or TRBV12-4 to TRBJ1-2, with D perhaps matching TRBD1 (5 bases). With 6 bases removed from V and 8 bases from J, the gap between germline ends came to 16 bases. The CDR3 contains 13 residues.

The sample holds many counts of this clonotype. The chain recombines TRBV27 with TRBJ2-2; D ambiguous. CDR3 length equals 13 residues. V was cut by 7 bases and J by 6 bases, with 12 bases left in between. From germline, CDR1 is MNHEY and CDR2 SMNVEV (reference sequence). The CDR3 here is CASTLNPPGELFF. The CDR3 DNA reads TGTGCCAGCACCCTTAATCCCCCCGGGGAGCTGTTTTTT.

The chain recombines TRBV30 with TRBJ2-2, with no clear D. CDR1 GTSNPN and CDR2 SVGIG come from the germline V gene (reference sequence). Trimming took 6 bases from V and 0 from J, leaving 8 bases between them. CDR3 length: 13 residues. In nucleotides, the CDR3 is TGTGCCTGTCAGCCTGCGAACACCGGGGAGCTGTTTTTT. Protein product: CACQPANTGELFF.

In this sample, this clonotype turned up many times. The gene calls are TRBV20-1 and TRBJ2-5; tentatively, D is TRBD2 (6 bases). Trimming cost V 0 bases and J 3 bases, with 17 bases left between them. This CDR3 has 16 residues. Germline CDR1 DFQATT, CDR2 SNEGSKA (reference sequence). The CDR3 bases are TGCAGTGCTAGAGAGGTGGGAGGAAGAATCAAAGAGACCCAGTACTTC. Protein sequence: CSAREVGGRIKETQYF.

In its sample, this clonotype was seen many times. This chain links TRBV12-3 or TRBV12-4 with TRBJ1-3; TRBD1 might be the D (5 bases). Trimming left V 3 bases short and J 4 bases short, with 7 bases between. The CDR3 is made up of 13 amino acids. CDR3 sequence: CASSFTGGNTIYF. In DNA form, the CDR3 reads TGTGCCAGCAGTTTTACAGGAGGAAACACCATATATTTT.